The next 18 T cell receptor beta chains were all read from a single sample in a study of radiotherapy plus CTLA-4 blockade in lung cancer. Only in-frame clones appear in the TCRdb table, and some are missing; sequencing was by immunoSEQ multiplex PCR. There are about 78,000 clones in the sample; approximately 86% occur only once, and just over 2% lies in the top ten. The sample was peripheral blood, taken from a patient treated with radiotherapy plus ipilimumab. The receptors come from a human donor with non-small cell lung cancer who had a partial response to radiotherapy plus ipilimumab.

The chain joins TRBV5-1 to TRBJ1-1; 8 nucleotides align to TRBD1. CDR3 length: 16 amino acids. Germline-derived CDR1 and CDR2 are SGHRS and YFSETQ. J was trimmed by 5 bases and V by 0 bases; bases with no gene match: 9. The CDR3 bases are TGCGCCAGCAGCTTGGGGGCCCAGGGGGCGGGTACTGAAGCTTTCTTT. Protein sequence: CASSLGAQGAGTEAFF.

The chain carries TRBV6-4 and TRBJ1-5; D is unclear. Germline V lookup: CDR1 MRHNA, CDR2 SNTAGT. V gave up 0 bases and J gave up 2 bases, with 11 bases separating them. This CDR3 has 16 amino acids. For the CDR3, the DNA is TGTGCCAGCAGTGACTCGAGGTATGTGGGCAATCAGCCCCAGCATTTT. It yields the protein CASSDSRYVGNQPQHF.

The chain combines TRBV6-5 with TRBJ2-1; TRBD1 aligns across 9 bases. With V trimmed by 0 bases and J by 7 bases, 7 bases remained unmatched. The CDR3 spans 16 residues. CDR1 MNHEY and CDR2 SVGAGI come from the germline V gene. In DNA, the CDR3 is TGTGCCAGCAGTTACTCGGGACAGGGAGGAGAGAATGAGCAGTTCTTC. Protein product: CASSYSGQGGENEQFF.

This clone has only one observation. The V call is TRBV19, the J call TRBJ2-2, with 10 bases that match TRBD2. This CDR3 contains 17 residues. The V and J ends lost 2 bases and 9 bases, in that order; junction bases with no gene match: 12. CDR1 is LNHDA, CDR2 SQIVND, per germline (reference sequence). CDR3 loop: CASSILTSGTGFRELFF. CDR3 bases: TGTGCCAGTAGTATACTAACTAGCGGGACCGGATTCCGGGAGCTGTTTTTT.

V is TRBV5-8 and J is TRBJ2-5, with 7 bases fitting TRBD1. The last part of the DNA fits TRBJ2-7 better; the J call may be wrong. The CDR3 runs 14 residues. Germline V lookup: CDR1 SGHTS, CDR2 YDEGEE. CDR3: CASSDRQGLYEQYF. CDR3 bases: TGTGCCAGCAGCGACCGACAGGGCCTCTACGAGCAGTACTTC.

A remark on this clone: The germline gene is not matched at one end of the junction; a read error may be the cause. The chain links TRBV9 to TRBJ2-3, with 7 bases matching TRBD1. The CDR3 extends over 12 amino acids. From germline, CDR1 is SGDLS and CDR2 YYNGEE. The DNA of the CDR3 is TGTACCAGCAGGACAGGCTTTGGTACGCAGTATTTT. Its protein product is CTSRTGFGTQYF.

The J gene is TRBJ1-3, the V gene TRBV7-3, with 7 bases identical to TRBD1. The CDR3 has 15 residues. Germline CDR1 reads SGHTA; CDR2 reads FQGTGA. Losses at the gene ends were 0 bases for V and 3 bases for J; bases not matched to a gene: 2. CDR3 in amino acids: CASSLTGGRGNTIYF. DNA for the CDR3: TGTGCCAGCAGCTTAACAGGGGGCCGTGGAAACACCATATATTTT.

This rearrangement joins TRBV6-5 to TRBJ1-1, with D tentatively TRBD1 (6 bases). The CDR3 contains 13 residues. Germline V gene sequence: CDR1 MNHEY, CDR2 SVGAGI. Deletions cut 8 bases from V and 0 bases from J, with 10 bases between. As DNA, the CDR3 is TGTGCCAGCGGGAACAGGGTGAACACTGAAGCTTTCTTT. Translating it yields CASGNRVNTEAFF.

V gene TRBV28 combines with J gene TRBJ1-2; a weak D match, TRBD1 (6 bases). Germline V CDR1 and CDR2: MDHEN, SYDVKM. The CDR3 is 14 amino acids. Trimming took off 8 bases at V and 6 bases at J, with 19 bases between the two ends. The CDR3 is CASLSQGGGHGYTF. CDR3 DNA sequence: TGTGCCAGCCTCTCCCAGGGCGGGGGGCATGGCTACACCTTC.

The J gene is TRBJ2-7, the V gene TRBV11-3, with a tentative D call TRBD1 (5 bases). CDR1 and CDR2 (germline): SGHNT, YENEEA. V dropped 1 base and J dropped 6 bases, with 10 bases sitting between them. The CDR3 covers 13 residues. The CDR3 coding sequence is TGTGCCAGCAGCTTAGGTTCAGGGATCGAGCAGTACTTC. Its protein is CASSLGSGIEQYF. The full variable domain, its missing parts supplied by reference TRBV11-3 and TRBJ2-7, is EAGVVQSPRYKIIEKKQPVAFWCNPISGHNTLYWYLQNLGQGPELLIRYENEEAVDDSQLPKDRFSAERLKGVDSTLKIQPAELGDSAVYLCASSLGSGIEQYFGPGTRLTVT.

This chain connects TRBV7-9 to TRBJ1-1; maybe TRBD1 (5 bases). Trimming cost V 1 base and J 8 bases, with 17 bases left between them. This CDR3 is 15 amino acids long. CDR1 SEHNR and CDR2 FQNEAQ come from the germline V gene (reference sequence). The CDR3 DNA sequence: TGTGCCAGCAGCTTAGATCCTCCTTCCCAGGGAGAAGCTTTCTTT. Amino acids: CASSLDPPSQGEAFF.

The V call is TRBV15, the J call TRBJ1-5, with 8 bases fitting TRBD1. Per germline, CDR1 LNHNV and CDR2 YYDKDF (reference sequence). With V trimmed by 1 base and J by 1 base, 0 bases remained unmatched. The length of the CDR3 is 15 residues. For the CDR3, the DNA is TGTGCCACCAGCAGAGGACAGGGGAGCAATCAGCCCCAGCATTTT. This codes for CATSRGQGSNQPQHF. The entire variable domain, with the rest obtained from reference TRBV15 and TRBJ1-5, is as follows: DAMVIQNPRYQVTQFGKPVTLSCSQTLNHNVMYWYQQKSSQAPKLLFHYYDKDFNNEADTPDNFQSRRPNTSFCFLDIRSPGLGDTAMYLCATSRGQGSNQPQHFGDGTRLSIL.

The rearrangement joins TRBV5-1 to TRBJ2-5; a possible D gene is TRBD1 (6 bases). Trimming took off 0 bases at V and 5 bases at J, with 11 bases between the two ends. CDR3 size: 14 residues. Germline CDR1 SGHRS, CDR2 YFSETQ. CDR3 coding DNA: TGCGCCAGCAGCTTGGGGGGGACACTGGAGACCCAGTACTTC. It yields the protein CASSLGGTLETQYF.

Worth noting for this clone: Other DNA sequences within the sample encode an identical CDR3. V is TRBV5-1 and J is TRBJ1-1; 8 positions agree with TRBD1. The CDR3 totals 14 residues. J lost 1 base, V lost 3 bases, and 2 bases had no gene match. Germline assignment: CDR1 SGHRS and CDR2 YFSETQ. CDR3 sequence: CASSSGQGNTEAFF. DNA for the CDR3: TGCGCCAGCAGCTCAGGACAGGGGAACACTGAAGCTTTCTTT. Complete variable domain (other parts from reference TRBV5-1 and TRBJ1-1): KAGVTQTPRYLIKTRGQQVTLSCSPISGHRSVSWYQQTPGQGLQFLFEYFSETQRNKGNFPGRFSGRQFSNSRSEMNVSTLELGDSALYLCASSSGQGNTEAFFGQGTRLTVV.

J is TRBJ1-1 and V is TRBV28; 9 positions agree with TRBD1. The CDR3 runs to 14 residues. V lost 4 bases to trimming and J lost 1 base; unmatched junction nucleotides: 1. CDR1 MDHEN and CDR2 SYDVKM come from the germline V gene. The CDR3 spells CASSSQGANTEAFF. The DNA of the CDR3 is TGTGCCAGCAGTTCACAGGGGGCGAACACTGAAGCTTTCTTT. The full variable domain, completed using reference TRBV28 and TRBJ1-1, is DVKVTQSSRYLVKRTGEKVFLECVQDMDHENMFWYRQDPGLGLRLIYFSYDVKMKEKGDIPEGYSVSREKKERFSLILESASTNQTSMYLCASSSQGANTEAFFGQGTRLTVV.

The chain recombines TRBV7-2 with TRBJ2-5; D unclear. Germline CDR1 is SGHTA and CDR2 is FQGNSA. V gave up 5 bases and J gave up 1 base, with 8 bases separating them. The CDR3 sequence is 13 residues long. CDR3 protein: CASSPPLQETQYF. CDR3 in DNA: TGTGCCAGCAGCCCCCCCCTCCAAGAGACCCAGTACTTC.

The J gene is TRBJ1-4, the V gene TRBV20-1; no clear D. Trimming pared 1 base from V and 8 bases from J, leaving 5 bases between. This CDR3 spans 11 amino acids. CDR1 and CDR2 from the germline V gene are DFQATT and SNEGSKA (reference sequence). The CDR3 loop is CSARVREKLFF. In DNA, the CDR3 is TGCAGTGCTAGAGTCCGGGAAAAACTGTTTTTT.

The genes are TRBV15 and TRBJ2-3; D unresolved. Germline CDR1 is LNHNV and CDR2 is YYDKDF (reference sequence). The CDR3 extends over 14 amino acids. Trimming took 0 bases from V and 6 from J, leaving 10 bases between them. CDR3 sequence reads: CATSRDQSADTQYF. CDR3 bases: TGTGCCACCAGCAGAGATCAGTCAGCGGATACGCAGTATTTT.